This T cell receptor (beta chain) was sequenced in a study of cytomegalovirus exposure and HLA in healthy donors. General observations from the study: Analysis performed later found 16,951 TCR beta sequences associated with HLA alleles at 0.05 false discovery rate. Many donors carried some public TCRs, although rarity characterized most TCR sequences. In an earlier analysis, most TCR beta V segments were productive about 87% or about 30% of the time. A later analysis linked a missense DCLRE1C variant to TCR beta V- and J-gene trimming.

PCR used 60 Vbeta primers and 13 Jbeta primers. Some clones are missing from TCRdb's copy, which holds only in-frame ones; the method was immunoSEQ multiplex PCR. The table records about 200,000 clones, roughly 90% of them present only once. J lost 5 bases, V lost 3 bases, and 3 bases had no gene match. The CDR3 has 14 amino acids. Per germline, CDR1 SGDLS and CDR2 YYNGEE. For this clone: The antigen is undetermined.

The sequencing sample was made of PBMCs. V and J are TRBV9 and TRBJ2-1, with TRBD2 identical over 9 bases. The sequence was collected from a woman in her thirties in good health and CMV-seronegative. The CDR3 region is CASSATSGHNEQFF. CDR3 nucleotide sequence: TGTGCCAGCAGCGCGACTAGCGGACACAATGAGCAGTTCTTC.